A single T cell receptor beta chain is shown here with its context. There is no known antigen for this receptor. No quality values exist for individual bases; no much larger clone is one base distant. The data were taken from a study of blood T cell repertoires in COVID-19 (dated by TCRdb to 2020 to 2022). With respect to the entire study: Samples covering the acute and convalescent phases of COVID-19 were provided by collaborators in the United States, Italy and Spain. The material from the prospective study consisted of cDNA or gDNA derived from T cells, B-cell-depleted T cells, or PBMCs. Subjects who had been exposed to COVID-19, were actively infected with it, or had recovered from it provided the deeply sampled blood TCRbeta repertoires that made up the dataset. The repertoires were released in a freely available public database intended as a resource for research on the immune response to SARS-CoV-2. Samples were obtained from the ongoing ImmuneRACE study (first 160 participants) and from about 1,300 subjects provided by 6 global collaborators. The sample metadata nearly always contained a de-identified subject ID, COVID-19 status, age in years and sex. Where HLA class I and class II types were available, the types were taken from metadata supplied by the sample provider, not from assay-based typing. General study outcomes and caveats: The quantity of clinical and demographic metadata differed by source and by participant and was supplied without curation.

TCRbeta CDR3 regions were amplified from genomic DNA by means of the immunoSEQ Assay, a bias-controlled multiplex PCR. As for how the authors treated the data: Within the assay, amplification of reference gene primers was used to estimate how many nucleated cells each sample contained. To quantify the absolute abundance of each unique TCRbeta CDR3 rearrangement, sequence reads were collapsed and filtered. Productive Simpson clonality was computed per sample as the square root of Simpson's diversity index over productive rearrangements. This is the immuneACCESS table as TCRdb keeps it, with only in-frame sequences that have V and J called. A part of the clones is gone; compared with another copy, unresolved V genes explain less than half, and the rest is unexplained. The D gene and trimming were derived from the DNA, and the V and J assignments and clone size from that table. The sample table lists approximately 280,000 clones, approximately 92% of them with a count of one. Together, the top ten hold approximately 6.8% of the sample.

V lost 5 bases and J lost 0 bases; the stretch between them is 12 bases long. Based on the germline V gene, the CDR1 and CDR2 sequences are SGHTA and FQGNSA. Inclusive of the bounding cysteine and phenylalanine, the CDR3 is 15 residues long. The entry retains the CDR3 DNA only, 45 bases that are in frame from base 1. One collaborating source in Seattle enrolled patients while the patients were actively infected and followed the patients over time throughout the course of disease. Whole blood was collected in K2EDTA tubes by collaborating institutions according to the institutions' own protocols. Collaborator samples were shipped for TCRbeta analysis as frozen whole blood, isolated PBMCs, or DNA extracted from either sample type.

The sequencing input was peripheral blood. The sequence derives from a woman in her twenties or thirties with COVID-19, enrolled during active disease. The sequence is built from TRBV7-2 and TRBJ2-3; TRBD2 could be the D gene, as 5 bases match. At the DNA level, the sequence is TGTGCCAGCAGCAAGAGGCGGACTAGCACAGATACGCAGTATTTT. It codes for CASSKRRTSTDTQYF.